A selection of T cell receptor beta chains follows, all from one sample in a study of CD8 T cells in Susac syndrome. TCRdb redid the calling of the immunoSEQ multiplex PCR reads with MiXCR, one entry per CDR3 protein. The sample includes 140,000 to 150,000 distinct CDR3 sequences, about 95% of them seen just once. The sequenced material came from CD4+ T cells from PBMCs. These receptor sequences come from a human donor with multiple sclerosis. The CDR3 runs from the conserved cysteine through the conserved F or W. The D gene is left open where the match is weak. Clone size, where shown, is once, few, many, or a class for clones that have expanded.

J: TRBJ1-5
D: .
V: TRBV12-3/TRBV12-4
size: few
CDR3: CASSLPRSNQPQHF
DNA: TGTGCCAGCAGTTTACCGAGGAGCAATCAGCCCCAGCATTTT

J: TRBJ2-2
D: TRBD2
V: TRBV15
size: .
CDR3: CATSRAGGPGTGELFF
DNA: TGTGCCACCAGCAGAGCGGGGGGGCCGGGCACCGGGGAGCTGTTTTTT

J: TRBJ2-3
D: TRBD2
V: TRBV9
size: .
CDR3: CASSQSGGAFTDTQYF
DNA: TGTGCCAGCAGCCAAAGCGGGGGGGCCTTCACAGATACGCAGTATTTT

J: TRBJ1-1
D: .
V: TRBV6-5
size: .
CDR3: CASSYEGSTSTEAFF
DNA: TGTGCCAGCAGTTATGAGGGCAGTACTAGCACTGAAGCTTTCTTT

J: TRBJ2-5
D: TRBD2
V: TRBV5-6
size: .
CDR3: CASSQLGLAGGVGQETQYF
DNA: TGTGCCAGCAGCCAACTGGGGCTAGCGGGGGGTGTAGGCCAAGAGACCCAGTACTTC

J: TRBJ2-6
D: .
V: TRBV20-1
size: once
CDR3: CSASPVSGANVLTF
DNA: TGCAGTGCTAGTCCAGTATCTGGGGCCAACGTCCTGACTTTC

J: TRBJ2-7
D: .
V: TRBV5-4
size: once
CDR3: CASSLASGLLSYEQYF
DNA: TGTGCCAGCAGCTTGGCTTCTGGACTACTCTCCTACGAGCAGTACTTC

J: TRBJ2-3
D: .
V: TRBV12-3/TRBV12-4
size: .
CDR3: CASTHITDTQYF
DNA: TGTGCCAGCACCCATATCACAGATACGCAGTATTTT

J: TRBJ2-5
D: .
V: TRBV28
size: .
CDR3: CASSHQGTGHQETQYF
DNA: TGTGCCAGCAGTCACCAGGGAACAGGTCACCAAGAGACCCAGTACTTC

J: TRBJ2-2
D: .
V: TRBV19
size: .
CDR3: CASSYGGTGELFF
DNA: TGTGCCAGTAGTTACGGAGGCACCGGGGAGCTGTTTTTT

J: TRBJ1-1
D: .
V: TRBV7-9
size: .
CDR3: CASSLTAGVATEAFF
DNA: TGTGCCAGCAGCTTAACGGCAGGGGTGGCCACTGAAGCTTTCTTT

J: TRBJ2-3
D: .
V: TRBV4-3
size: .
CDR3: CASSQERGWSTDTQYF
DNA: TGCGCCAGCAGCCAAGAACGGGGATGGAGCACAGATACGCAGTATTTT

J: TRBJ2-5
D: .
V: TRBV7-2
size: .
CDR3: CASSRAPTSTETQYF
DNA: TGTGCCAGCAGCCGAGCCCCGACTAGTACAGAGACCCAGTACTTC

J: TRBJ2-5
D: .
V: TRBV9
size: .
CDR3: CASSVGMSFQETQYF
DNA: TGTGCCAGCAGCGTAGGAATGAGTTTCCAAGAGACCCAGTACTTC

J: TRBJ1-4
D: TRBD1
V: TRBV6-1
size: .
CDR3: CASSEVGTGGEKLFF
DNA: TGTGCCAGCAGTGAAGTTGGGACAGGGGGCGAAAAACTGTTTTTT

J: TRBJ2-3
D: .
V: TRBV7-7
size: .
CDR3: CAGFWQGGTDTQYF
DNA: TGTGCCGGCTTCTGGCAGGGGGGGACAGATACGCAGTATTTT

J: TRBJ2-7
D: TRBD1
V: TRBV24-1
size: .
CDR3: CATGTGAREQYF
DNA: TGTGCCACCGGGACAGGGGCTCGGGAGCAGTACTTC

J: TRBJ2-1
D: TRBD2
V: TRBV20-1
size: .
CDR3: CSARIAGVYNEQFF
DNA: TGCAGTGCTAGAATCGCGGGGGTCTACAATGAGCAGTTCTTC

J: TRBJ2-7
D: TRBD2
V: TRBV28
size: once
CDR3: CASSGTSGGQVDEQYF
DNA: TGTGCCAGCAGCGGGACTAGCGGGGGCCAAGTCGACGAGCAGTACTTC

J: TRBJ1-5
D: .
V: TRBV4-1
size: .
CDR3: CASSQGSTGGDNQPQHF
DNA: TGCGCCAGCAGCCAAGGATCGACAGGAGGGGACAATCAGCCCCAGCATTTT

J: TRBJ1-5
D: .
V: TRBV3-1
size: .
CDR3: CASSQGGNSNQPQHF
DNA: TGTGCCAGCAGCCAAGGGGGAAATAGCAATCAGCCCCAGCATTTT

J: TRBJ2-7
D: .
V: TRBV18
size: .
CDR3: CASSRSSGAVEQYF
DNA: TGTGCCAGCTCACGATCCTCCGGGGCCGTCGAGCAGTACTTC

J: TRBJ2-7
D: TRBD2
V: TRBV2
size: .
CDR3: CASMGTSGSYEQYF
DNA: TGTGCCAGCATGGGGACTAGCGGGAGTTACGAGCAGTACTTC